The present T cell receptor (beta chain) was sequenced within a study of identical twins. Study-wide points: Weaker excess twin sharing was observed in beta out-of-frame sequences. The more abundant beta clonotypes in cord blood had fewer insertions, and memory repertoires did not show this.

CDR3 length: 13 amino acids. Germline V gene data show CDR1 as MNHEY and CDR2 as SVGAGI. V was shortened by 0 bases and J by 9 bases, with 9 bases between the two germline ends. This clonotype was seen ten or more times. Its target is not known. A universal primer site came from template switching; cDNA carried unique molecular identifiers. TCRdb analysed the 5' RACE reads with MiXCR anew, one entry per CDR3 protein. Seen here are under 300,000 distinct CDR3 sequences, roughly 8.7% observed once, and the top ten hold less than 4%. These sequences were also reported in another study, on yellow fever vaccine responses in identical twins. This second report adds: Reportedly, the response of twins' T cells to the vaccine seemed partly convergent, partly personalized.

The chain recombines TRBV6-5 with TRBJ2-1; perhaps TRBD1 as D (6 bases). This clonotype originated in a young woman in good health. Sequences were obtained from CD8+ T cells sorted from blood. The CDR3 DNA follows: TGTGCCAGCAGTTACTCGAGGGGGAGTGAGCAGTTCTTC. As protein: CASSYSRGSEQFF.